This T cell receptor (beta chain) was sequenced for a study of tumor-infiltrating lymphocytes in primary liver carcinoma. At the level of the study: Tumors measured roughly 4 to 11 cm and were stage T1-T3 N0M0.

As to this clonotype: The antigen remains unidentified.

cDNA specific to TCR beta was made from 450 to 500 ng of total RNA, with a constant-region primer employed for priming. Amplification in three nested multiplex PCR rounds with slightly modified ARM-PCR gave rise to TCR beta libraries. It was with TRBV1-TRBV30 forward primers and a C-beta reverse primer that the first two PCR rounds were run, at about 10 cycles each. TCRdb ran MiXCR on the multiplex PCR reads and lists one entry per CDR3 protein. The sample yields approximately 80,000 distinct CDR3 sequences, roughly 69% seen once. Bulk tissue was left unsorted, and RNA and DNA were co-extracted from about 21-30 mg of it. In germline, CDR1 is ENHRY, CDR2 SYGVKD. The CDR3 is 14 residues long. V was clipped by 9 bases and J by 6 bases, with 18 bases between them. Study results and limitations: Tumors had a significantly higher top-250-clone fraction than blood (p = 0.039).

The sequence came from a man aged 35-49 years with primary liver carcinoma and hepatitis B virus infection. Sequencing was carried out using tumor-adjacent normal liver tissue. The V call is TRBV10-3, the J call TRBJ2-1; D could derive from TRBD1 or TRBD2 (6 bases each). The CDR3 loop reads CAIQQGGICNEQFF. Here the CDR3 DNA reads TGTGCCATTCAACAGGGAGGCATTTGCAATGAGCAGTTCTTC.